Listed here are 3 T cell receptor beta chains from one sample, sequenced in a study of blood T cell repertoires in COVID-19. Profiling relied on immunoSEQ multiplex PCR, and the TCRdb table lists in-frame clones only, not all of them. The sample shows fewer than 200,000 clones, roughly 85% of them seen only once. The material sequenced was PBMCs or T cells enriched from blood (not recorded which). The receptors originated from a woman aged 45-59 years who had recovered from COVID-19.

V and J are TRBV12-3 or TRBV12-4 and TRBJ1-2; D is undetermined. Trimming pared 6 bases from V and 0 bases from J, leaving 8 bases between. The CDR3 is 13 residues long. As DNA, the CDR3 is TGTGCCAGCAGGGCAGAATCTAACTATGGCTACACCTTC. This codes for CASRAESNYGYTF.

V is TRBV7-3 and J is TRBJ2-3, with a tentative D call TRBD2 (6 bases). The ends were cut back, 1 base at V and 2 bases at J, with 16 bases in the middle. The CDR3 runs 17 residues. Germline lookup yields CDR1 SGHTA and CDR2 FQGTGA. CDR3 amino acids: CASSLNGAGSPTDTQYF. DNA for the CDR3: TGTGCCAGCAGCTTAAACGGGGCGGGGAGCCCCACAGATACGCAGTATTTT.

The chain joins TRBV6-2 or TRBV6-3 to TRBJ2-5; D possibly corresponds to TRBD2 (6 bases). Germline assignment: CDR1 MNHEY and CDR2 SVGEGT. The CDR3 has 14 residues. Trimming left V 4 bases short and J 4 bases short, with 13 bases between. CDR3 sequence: CASSWGDARETQYF. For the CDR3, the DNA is TGTGCCAGCAGTTGGGGGGATGCAAGAGAGACCCAGTACTTC.